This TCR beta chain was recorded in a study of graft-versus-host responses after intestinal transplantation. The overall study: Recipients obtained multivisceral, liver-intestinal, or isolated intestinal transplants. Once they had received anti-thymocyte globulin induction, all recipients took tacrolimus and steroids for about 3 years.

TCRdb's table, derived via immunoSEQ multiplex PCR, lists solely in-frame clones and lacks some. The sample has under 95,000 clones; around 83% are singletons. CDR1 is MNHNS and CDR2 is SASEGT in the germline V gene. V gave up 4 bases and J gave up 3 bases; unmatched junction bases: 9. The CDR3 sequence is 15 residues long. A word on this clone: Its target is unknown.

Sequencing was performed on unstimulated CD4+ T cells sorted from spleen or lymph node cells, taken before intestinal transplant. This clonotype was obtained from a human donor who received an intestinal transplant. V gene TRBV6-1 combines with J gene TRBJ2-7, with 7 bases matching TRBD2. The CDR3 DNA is TGTGCCAGCAGTGCCCCGGGGACTAATCGCTACGAGCAGTACTTC. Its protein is CASSAPGTNRYEQYF.